The rows below give T cell receptor beta chains drawn from one sample of a study of blood T cell repertoires in COVID-19. Some clones are missing from TCRdb's copy, which holds only in-frame ones; the method was immunoSEQ multiplex PCR. The sample records roughly 200,000 clones, roughly 90% being singletons. Sequencing used peripheral blood. The source of these receptors is a man in his fifties with COVID-19, enrolled during active disease. Each CDR3 is given with its conserved first and last residue. Fields, in order: D gene, V gene, J gene, clone size, CDR3 DNA, CDR3 protein. The D gene is left open where the match is weak. Clone size is shown for a subset of rows, as once, few, many or a class of expanded clone.

D gene: TRBD1; V gene: TRBV30; J gene: TRBJ1-5; clone size: .; CDR3 DNA: TGTGCCGGTTCCGGGACAGGGATAGGGCAGCCCCAGCATTTT; CDR3 protein: CAGSGTGIGQPQHF
D gene: TRBD2; V gene: TRBV10-1; J gene: TRBJ2-7; clone size: .; CDR3 DNA: TGCGCCAGCAATTTTCCGGGACTAAAACTATACGAGCAGTACTTC; CDR3 protein: CASNFPGLKLYEQYF
D gene: TRBD1; V gene: TRBV28; J gene: TRBJ2-2; clone size: .; CDR3 DNA: TGTGCCAGCAGTCCTAGGGACAGCAAAAACACCGGGGAGCTGTTTTTT; CDR3 protein: CASSPRDSKNTGELFF
D gene: TRBD2; V gene: TRBV7-9; J gene: TRBJ2-1; clone size: .; CDR3 DNA: TGTGCCAGCAGCTCGCCCCGACTAGCGGAACTCTACAATGAGCAGTTCTTC; CDR3 protein: CASSSPRLAELYNEQFF
D gene: TRBD1; V gene: TRBV12-5; J gene: TRBJ2-1; clone size: .; CDR3 DNA: TGTGCTAGTGGTTCCCGGACAGGGTTCAATGAGCAGTTCTTC; CDR3 protein: CASGSRTGFNEQFF
D gene: TRBD1; V gene: TRBV18; J gene: TRBJ1-5; clone size: .; CDR3 DNA: TGTGCCAGCTCACCACCGGGACAGGGTAATCAGCCCCAGCATTTT; CDR3 protein: CASSPPGQGNQPQHF
D gene: .; V gene: TRBV3-1/TRBV3-2; J gene: TRBJ1-2; clone size: .; CDR3 DNA: TGTGCCAGCAGCCAACGGGGGGCAGGGGGCTACACCTTC; CDR3 protein: CASSQRGAGGYTF
D gene: .; V gene: TRBV3-1/TRBV3-2; J gene: TRBJ2-7; clone size: .; CDR3 DNA: TGTGCCAGCAGCCAGGCAGGGGCCAGGTACGAGCAGTACTTC; CDR3 protein: CASSQAGARYEQYF
D gene: TRBD1; V gene: TRBV6-2/TRBV6-3; J gene: TRBJ1-6; clone size: .; CDR3 DNA: TGTGCCAGCAACCCGGACAGGGGCTCCTATAATTCACCCCTCCACTTT; CDR3 protein: CASNPDRGSYNSPLHF
D gene: .; V gene: TRBV5-8; J gene: TRBJ1-5; clone size: .; CDR3 DNA: TGTGCCAGCAGCTTTGAACTGGGGGCAAATCAGCCCCAGCATTTT; CDR3 protein: CASSFELGANQPQHF
D gene: TRBD1; V gene: TRBV19; J gene: TRBJ1-5; clone size: .; CDR3 DNA: TGTGCCAGTAGGGCAGGGGGTTATGACTATAGCAATCAGCCCCAGCATTTT; CDR3 protein: CASRAGGYDYSNQPQHF
D gene: .; V gene: TRBV14; J gene: TRBJ1-2; clone size: .; CDR3 DNA: TGTGCCAGCAGCCAAAGACAGAGCTATGGCTACACCTTC; CDR3 protein: CASSQRQSYGYTF
D gene: TRBD1; V gene: TRBV4-2; J gene: TRBJ2-5; clone size: .; CDR3 DNA: TGTGCCAGCAGTAGGACAGGTACCAAACAAGAGACCCAGTACTTC; CDR3 protein: CASSRTGTKQETQYF
D gene: .; V gene: TRBV5-4; J gene: TRBJ2-1; clone size: .; CDR3 DNA: TGTGCCAGCAGCTTGGATTCAGGAAACCAGTTCTTC; CDR3 protein: CASSLDSGNQFF
D gene: .; V gene: TRBV27; J gene: TRBJ1-4; clone size: .; CDR3 DNA: TGTGCCAGCAGTTTAAGGGGTACTGAAAAACTGTTTTTT; CDR3 protein: CASSLRGTEKLFF
D gene: .; V gene: TRBV9; J gene: TRBJ2-5; clone size: .; CDR3 DNA: TGTGCCAGCAGCGTAGGGGAGCAAGAGACCCAGTACTTC; CDR3 protein: CASSVGEQETQYF
D gene: .; V gene: TRBV6-1; J gene: TRBJ2-5; clone size: .; CDR3 DNA: TGTGCCAGCAGTGAAGCGCTGGGGGGGCCCCAAGAGACCCAGTACTTC; CDR3 protein: CASSEALGGPQETQYF
D gene: .; V gene: TRBV14; J gene: TRBJ1-4; clone size: .; CDR3 DNA: TGTGCCAGCAGCCAAAAAGAAAAGCTCCCTAATGAAAAACTGTTTTTT; CDR3 protein: CASSQKEKLPNEKLFF
D gene: .; V gene: TRBV3-1/TRBV3-2; J gene: TRBJ2-3; clone size: .; CDR3 DNA: TGTGCCAGCAGCCAAGATCTAGGGGCGATCAGCACAGATACGCAGTATTTT; CDR3 protein: CASSQDLGAISTDTQYF
D gene: .; V gene: TRBV5-4; J gene: TRBJ1-2; clone size: .; CDR3 DNA: TGTGCCAGCAGCTTGGAGGCAGGGCTCCCTACCTTC; CDR3 protein: CASSLEAGLPTF
D gene: TRBD1; V gene: TRBV27; J gene: TRBJ1-1; clone size: .; CDR3 DNA: TGTGCCAGCAGTCCCGGACAGGGTTTCACTGAAGCTTTCTTT; CDR3 protein: CASSPGQGFTEAFF
D gene: .; V gene: TRBV30; J gene: TRBJ1-1; clone size: few; CDR3 DNA: TGTGCCTGGAGGCTGCGGGGGCCAGAAGCTTTCTTT; CDR3 protein: CAWRLRGPEAFF
D gene: .; V gene: TRBV7-9; J gene: TRBJ2-7; clone size: .; CDR3 DNA: TGTGCCAGCAGCTTAGGTGCGGGGTCCGGCGGCGAGCAGTACTTC; CDR3 protein: CASSLGAGSGGEQYF
D gene: .; V gene: TRBV27; J gene: TRBJ2-7; clone size: .; CDR3 DNA: TGTGCCAGCAGTTTGTTCGGCGCGGCCGAGCAGTACTTC; CDR3 protein: CASSLFGAAEQYF
D gene: .; V gene: TRBV15; J gene: TRBJ1-2; clone size: .; CDR3 DNA: TGTGCCACCAGCAGAGTCAGGGAGGACTATGGCTACACCTTC; CDR3 protein: CATSRVREDYGYTF
D gene: .; V gene: TRBV4-2; J gene: TRBJ1-1; clone size: .; CDR3 DNA: TGTGCCAGCAGCCAAGTCGGAAGGGACTATAACACTGAAGCTTTCTTT; CDR3 protein: CASSQVGRDYNTEAFF
D gene: TRBD1; V gene: TRBV6-2/TRBV6-3; J gene: TRBJ2-5; clone size: .; CDR3 DNA: TGTGCCAGCAGTTACCAGGGGGCGGCTAAAGAGACCCAGTACTTC; CDR3 protein: CASSYQGAAKETQYF
D gene: .; V gene: TRBV30; J gene: TRBJ1-2; clone size: .; CDR3 DNA: TGTGCCTGGAGATTGACAGGAGCTAACTATGGCTACACCTTC; CDR3 protein: CAWRLTGANYGYTF
D gene: .; V gene: TRBV24-1; J gene: TRBJ1-4; clone size: once; CDR3 DNA: TGTGCCACCAGTAAATCTCAGGGCTTAACTAATGAAAAACTGTTTTTT; CDR3 protein: CATSKSQGLTNEKLFF
D gene: .; V gene: TRBV12-3/TRBV12-4; J gene: TRBJ1-1; clone size: .; CDR3 DNA: TGTGCCAGCAGGCCGATAGGACAGAAAGAAGCTTTCTTT; CDR3 protein: CASRPIGQKEAFF
D gene: .; V gene: TRBV15; J gene: TRBJ2-7; clone size: .; CDR3 DNA: TGTGCCACCCGTAGACAAGGGGAAAGGGACGAGCAGTACTTC; CDR3 protein: CATRRQGERDEQYF
D gene: .; V gene: TRBV3-1/TRBV3-2; J gene: TRBJ2-3; clone size: .; CDR3 DNA: TGTGCCAGCAGCCAAGCCCCGGGAGTCACAGATACGCAGTATTTT; CDR3 protein: CASSQAPGVTDTQYF
D gene: TRBD1; V gene: TRBV29-1; J gene: TRBJ2-5; clone size: .; CDR3 DNA: TGCAGCGCGACAGGGGGGGAGACCCAGTACTTC; CDR3 protein: CSATGGETQYF
D gene: TRBD1; V gene: TRBV14; J gene: TRBJ2-3; clone size: .; CDR3 DNA: TGTGCCAGCAGCCAACCGACAGGGGGTGGCGCAGATACGCAGTATTTT; CDR3 protein: CASSQPTGGGADTQYF
D gene: .; V gene: TRBV30; J gene: TRBJ2-2; clone size: .; CDR3 DNA: TGTGCCTGGAGTGTACGGGGGTGGGGTCCCGGGGAGCTGTTTTTT; CDR3 protein: CAWSVRGWGPGELFF
D gene: TRBD1; V gene: TRBV19; J gene: TRBJ1-5; clone size: .; CDR3 DNA: TGTGCCAGTAGCCAGGGGGGTGGTAATAGCAATCAGCCCCAGCATTTT; CDR3 protein: CASSQGGGNSNQPQHF
D gene: .; V gene: TRBV7-9; J gene: TRBJ2-5; clone size: .; CDR3 DNA: TGTGCCAGCAGCTTCCCCAGTGACTACCAAGAGACCCAGTACTTC; CDR3 protein: CASSFPSDYQETQYF
D gene: TRBD1; V gene: TRBV28; J gene: TRBJ2-4; clone size: .; CDR3 DNA: TGTGCCAGCAGTGGTCTCGGCAGGGGGCTAAACATTCAGTACTTC; CDR3 protein: CASSGLGRGLNIQYF
D gene: TRBD1; V gene: TRBV7-9; J gene: TRBJ1-5; clone size: .; CDR3 DNA: TGTGCCAGCAGCCAACCGGGACAGGGGCAGCCCCAGCATTTT; CDR3 protein: CASSQPGQGQPQHF
D gene: .; V gene: TRBV3-1/TRBV3-2; J gene: TRBJ2-7; clone size: few; CDR3 DNA: TGTGCCAGCAGTAATGGCAGAACAGGTTACGAGCAGTACTTC; CDR3 protein: CASSNGRTGYEQYF
D gene: TRBD1; V gene: TRBV6-2/TRBV6-3; J gene: TRBJ2-7; clone size: .; CDR3 DNA: TGTGCCAGCAGCCTCCCCCAAGGGACAGGGGGCTACGAGCAGTACTTC; CDR3 protein: CASSLPQGTGGYEQYF
D gene: .; V gene: TRBV18; J gene: TRBJ1-4; clone size: .; CDR3 DNA: TGTGCCAGCTCACTGGGGAGTTCGGATGAAAAACTGTTTTTT; CDR3 protein: CASSLGSSDEKLFF
D gene: TRBD2; V gene: TRBV6-5; J gene: TRBJ2-1; clone size: .; CDR3 DNA: TGTGCCAGCAAAGCGGGGGGGGACAATGAGCAGTTCTTC; CDR3 protein: CASKAGGDNEQFF
D gene: TRBD2; V gene: TRBV9; J gene: TRBJ2-5; clone size: .; CDR3 DNA: TGTGCCAGCACATCTAGCGGGGGGGCCCGGGAGACCCAGTACTTC; CDR3 protein: CASTSSGGARETQYF
D gene: .; V gene: TRBV24-1; J gene: TRBJ2-3; clone size: .; CDR3 DNA: TGTGCCACCAGTGATCCCGGGGTTGGGGATACGCAGTATTTT; CDR3 protein: CATSDPGVGDTQYF
D gene: .; V gene: TRBV6-1; J gene: TRBJ1-5; clone size: .; CDR3 DNA: TGTGCCAGCAACCTGGGGGAGGGCCAGCCCCAGCATTTT; CDR3 protein: CASNLGEGQPQHF
D gene: TRBD1; V gene: TRBV18; J gene: TRBJ2-2; clone size: .; CDR3 DNA: TGTGCCAGCTCACCACTTGACAGGGGGAACACCGGGGAGCTGTTTTTT; CDR3 protein: CASSPLDRGNTGELFF
D gene: .; V gene: TRBV5-4; J gene: TRBJ1-3; clone size: .; CDR3 DNA: TGTGCCAGCAGCTTGGCCGGGGTTAACACCATATATTTT; CDR3 protein: CASSLAGVNTIYF
D gene: TRBD2; V gene: TRBV28; J gene: TRBJ2-7; clone size: .; CDR3 DNA: TGTGCCAGCAGCCCAGGGACTATTATCCTACGGCAGCAGTACTTC; CDR3 protein: CASSPGTIILRQQYF